The source of this TCR beta chain is a study of T cell responses to AZD1222 COVID-19 vaccine (dated by TCRdb to the early 2020s). Context from the whole study: Because spike-specific TCR depth and breadth did not differ between the two schedules, AZD1222 recipients who got a second dose at roughly 4 weeks were pooled with those who got a second dose at roughly 12 weeks. A total of just over 230 trial participants underwent TCR sequencing, of whom about 200 received two doses of AZD1222 and 26 received two doses of the MenACWY control vaccine. Trial participants were enrolled into age subgroups of 18-55, 56-69 and 70-plus years, which contained around 150, 28 and 57 TCR-sequenced participants, respectively. Findings and caveats that apply to the study as a whole: In the small 56-69-year group, the increase in depth fell short of significance, most likely because of low power. Most participants were white British and females outnumbered males, and the authors suggested that clonal diversity may have been underestimated. Because no samples from the day 14 peak response were available, repertoires could be characterized only after the peak T cell response. Conclusions about previously exposed vaccinees were limited because only five to seven AZD1222 recipients were SARS-CoV-2 seropositive at baseline. Epitopes outside the regions mutated in the B.1.351 and B.1.1.7 variants were reportedly recognized by nearly half of the unique spike-specific TCRs. After two AZD1222 doses, spike-specific TCR breadth and depth were significantly higher than at day 0 and than in MenACWY recipients. The vaccine-associated CD4 TCRs covered the entire spike protein, and the dominant responses fell in regions 160-218 and 743-854.

Interpreted using the paper, the time point label stands for: baseline before first vaccination. Samples from vaccinated people were obtained from the UK trials COV001 and COV002, which included a single-blind randomized controlled phase 2/3 trial of AZD1222 (ChAdOx1 nCoV-19) in healthy adults. Trial participant PBMC samples were collected at day 0 and day 28 after the second dose for TCRbeta chain sequencing. Details on this clone: Which antigen it targets is not known. The record has no base qualities; no much larger clone is one base away.

V is cut by 2 bases and J by 6 bases, and the space between the germline ends is 8 bases. The CDR3 contains 12 residues, cysteine and phenylalanine counted. Of the read, only the CDR3 DNA is kept; its 36 bases are in frame from base 1. The germline V gene provides CDR1 SGHTA and CDR2 FQGNSA. The CDR3 regions of human TCRbeta chains were subjected to immunosequencing. As for how the authors treated the data: Repertoire TCRs were checked for matches against a reference library of SARS-CoV-2-specific TCRs that had been generated using the MIRA antigen-specificity platform. Breadth was defined as the fraction of unique TCRs that were SARS-CoV-2-associated. Depth was defined as the fraction of total T cells that were SARS-CoV-2-associated. Using the MIRA data, each spike-specific TCR was assigned both to the spike region to which the TCR was reactive and to a CD4 or CD8 class. Log10-transformed breadth and depth values were compared by one-way ANOVA with Sidak's multiple comparisons tests. As stored in TCRdb, this immuneACCESS dataset retains in-frame rearrangements with V and J assigned. A fraction of the clones does not appear; measured against another copy, unresolved V genes explain less than half of the discrepancy, and the remainder lacks a known reason. V and J calls and clone size are given by that table; D and trimming were obtained from the DNA. A total of some 160,000 clones appear in this sample, roughly 92% of them only once. 1.6% of the sample comes from the top ten.

The material sequenced was peripheral blood, taken on day 0 of AZD1222 vaccination. The rearranged chain carries TRBV7-2 and TRBJ2-7; the D segment may tentatively be TRBD1 or TRBD2, each giving 5 matched bases. This clonotype was obtained from an adult in good health. The CDR3 protein sequence reads: CASSLLGTEQYF. The bases are TGTGCCAGCAGCTTACTAGGGACCGAGCAGTACTTC.